This T cell receptor beta chain was obtained from a study of cytomegalovirus exposure and HLA in healthy donors. PCR primers comprised 60 Vbeta and 13 Jbeta primers. Only in-frame clones appear in the TCRdb table, and some are missing; sequencing was by immunoSEQ multiplex PCR. This table has 140,000 to 150,000 clones, roughly 71% appearing once. Trimming removed 1 base from V and 4 bases from J, with 7 bases in between. CDR3 length: 13 residues. The germline gives CDR1 LNHNV, CDR2 YYDKDF (reference sequence). In the case of this clone: The antigen remains unidentified.

Study findings and constraints: Reportedly, TCR beta sequences accurately predicted HLA-A and HLA-B alleles in most subjects.

The chain links TRBV15 to TRBJ1-2, with D possibly being TRBD1 (5 bases). Sequencing was done on a sample of PBMCs. This clonotype was obtained from a man younger than 45 in good health and CMV-seronegative. The CDR3 loop reads CATSRGQPYGYTF. CDR3 in DNA: TGTGCCACCAGCAGAGGACAGCCCTATGGCTACACCTTC.